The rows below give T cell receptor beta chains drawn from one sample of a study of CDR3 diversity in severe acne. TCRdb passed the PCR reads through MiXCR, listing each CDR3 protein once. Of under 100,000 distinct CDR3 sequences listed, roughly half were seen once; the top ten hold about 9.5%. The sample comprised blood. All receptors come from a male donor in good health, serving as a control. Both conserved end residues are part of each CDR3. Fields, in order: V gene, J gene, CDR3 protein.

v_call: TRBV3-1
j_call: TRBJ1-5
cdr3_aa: CASSQVADSNQPQHF

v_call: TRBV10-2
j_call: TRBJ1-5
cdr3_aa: CASTSAGRDQPQHF

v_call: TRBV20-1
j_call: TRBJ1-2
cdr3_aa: CSAQQGDGYTF

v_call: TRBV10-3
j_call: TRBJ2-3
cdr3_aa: CAIRPSGGADTQYF

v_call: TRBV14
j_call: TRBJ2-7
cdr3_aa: CASSQQGPGSYEQYF

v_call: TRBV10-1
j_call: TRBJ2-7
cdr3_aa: CASSRQSGEQYF

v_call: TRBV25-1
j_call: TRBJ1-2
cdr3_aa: CASSLQGRANYGYTF

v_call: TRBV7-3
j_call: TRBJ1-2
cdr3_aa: CASSPNPFSGQSRGGYTF

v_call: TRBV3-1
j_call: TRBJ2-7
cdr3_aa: CASRASQTYEQYF

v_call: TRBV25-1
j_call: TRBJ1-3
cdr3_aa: CASQDSGSGNTIYF

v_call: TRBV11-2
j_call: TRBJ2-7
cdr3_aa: CASSLGDRSSYEQYF

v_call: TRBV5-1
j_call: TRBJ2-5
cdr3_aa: CASSLFAGREETQYF

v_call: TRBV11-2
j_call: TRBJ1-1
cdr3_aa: CASSQGAAFF

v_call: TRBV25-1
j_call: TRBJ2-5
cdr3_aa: CASTQAGVPGETQYF

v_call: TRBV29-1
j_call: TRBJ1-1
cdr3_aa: CSVYWDRSPSEAFF

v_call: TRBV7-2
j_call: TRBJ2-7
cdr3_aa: CASSSWGEDEQCF

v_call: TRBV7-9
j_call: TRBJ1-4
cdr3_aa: CASSLTVAATNEKLFF

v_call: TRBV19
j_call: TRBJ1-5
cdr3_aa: CASSIRRGMQPQHF

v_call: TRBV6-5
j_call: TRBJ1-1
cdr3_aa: CASSWRGGRNTEAFF

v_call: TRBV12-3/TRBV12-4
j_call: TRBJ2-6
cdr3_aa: CASTFLASSGANVLTF

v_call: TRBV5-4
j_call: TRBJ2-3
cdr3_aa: CASSLGLAGVTDTQYF

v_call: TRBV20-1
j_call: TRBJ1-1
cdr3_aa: CSARGAFF

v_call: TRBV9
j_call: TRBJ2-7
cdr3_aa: CASSAGGSEQYF

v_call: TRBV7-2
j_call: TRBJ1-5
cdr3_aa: CASSLTERTGYQPQHF

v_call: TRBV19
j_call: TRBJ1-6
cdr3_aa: CASSPPHSPLHF

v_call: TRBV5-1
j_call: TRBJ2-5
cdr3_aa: CASTGQGGLETQYF